The present T cell receptor beta chain was sequenced within a study of CD8 T cells in Susac syndrome. Background on the study: Treatment at blood withdrawal was none, corticosteroids, or intravenous immunoglobulin alone in Susac syndrome patients.

The authors reverse transcribed roughly 0.5 to 1 ug RNA with random hexamers. MiXCR, applied by TCRdb to the immunoSEQ multiplex PCR reads, yields one record per CDR3 protein. The data contain around 200,000 distinct CDR3 sequences, roughly 94% of them seen just once; the ten biggest clones take up 0.099%. Patients with Susac syndrome met diagnostic criteria that were recently defined for definite or probable disease. The authors negatively isolated CD8+ and CD4+ T cells and FACS-enriched TEMRA cells. This CDR3 is built from 15 residues. J was trimmed by 6 bases and V by 6 bases; bases with no gene match: 10. Germline CDR1 is MDHEN and CDR2 is SYDVKM.

The sample comprised CD4+ T cells from PBMCs. The TCR originated in a human donor with Susac syndrome. The rearrangement joins TRBV28 to TRBJ1-5; 8 bases align to TRBD1. The CDR3 sequence: CASRTLQGEAQPQHF. The CDR3 DNA follows: TGTGCCAGCAGAACCCTACAGGGGGAAGCTCAGCCCCAGCATTTT.